A selection of T cell receptor beta chains follows, all from one sample in a study of shared clonotypes between healthy human individuals. Profiling relied on immunoSEQ multiplex PCR, and the TCRdb table lists in-frame clones only, not all of them. The repertoire holds under 2,500,000 clones, around 95% seen once, with around 0.13% in the top ten. The sequenced sample was naive CD4+ T cells sorted from blood. Receptors were obtained from a man aged 18 to 30 in good health. Both conserved end residues are part of each CDR3. The D gene is left open where the match is weak. For some rows the clone size is stated as once, few or many, or as a class when expanded; others skip it.

TGTGCCTGGAGTGTTACAGGGAGAACTGAAGCTTTCTTT	CAWSVTGRTEAFF	13	NA	NA	TRBV30	TRBJ1-1
TGTGCCAGCAGCTCGGACAGGGGGGACACCGGGGAGCTGTTTTTT	CASSSDRGDTGELFF	15	NA	TRBD1	TRBV7-9	TRBJ2-2
TGTGCCAGCAGGTCCATATTAGCGGGTTCACCCCTCCACTTT	CASRSILAGSPLHF	14	once	NA	TRBV6-1	TRBJ1-6
TGTGCCAGCAGCTCAGGGGAGGGGCCCTACGAGCAGTACTTC	CASSSGEGPYEQYF	14	NA	NA	TRBV7-2	TRBJ2-7
TGTGCCAGCAGTTTGCAGGGTAGCAATCAGCCCCAGCATTTT	CASSLQGSNQPQHF	14	NA	NA	TRBV27	TRBJ1-5
TGTGCCGGTGGTTCTTCGGGACAGGGGCCAGATACGCAGTATTTT	CAGGSSGQGPDTQYF	15	NA	TRBD1	TRBV6-6	TRBJ2-3
TGTGCCAGCAGCGCCCGGGACGGAGGCACAGATACGCAGTATTTT	CASSARDGGTDTQYF	15	NA	NA	TRBV7-3	TRBJ2-3
TGCGCCAGCAGCTTGCCCCGGGGCTACGAGCAGTACTTC	CASSLPRGYEQYF	13	NA	NA	TRBV5-1	TRBJ2-7
TGTGCCAGCAGCTTGGAGCCAGGGACTAACTATGGCTACACCTTC	CASSLEPGTNYGYTF	15	NA	NA	TRBV5-4	TRBJ1-2
TGTGCTAGTGGTTTGGTACCTGTGACAGGGATGAGGAACACTGAAGCTTTCTTT	CASGLVPVTGMRNTEAFF	18	once	TRBD1	TRBV12-5	TRBJ1-1
TGTGCCAGCAGCACCGGCACAGGGGGGTCGTACAATGAGCAGTTCTTC	CASSTGTGGSYNEQFF	16	NA	TRBD1	TRBV5-6	TRBJ2-1
TGCACCAGCACCTTTGAAAAAGCGGGGACTAGCACAGATACGCAGTATTTT	CTSTFEKAGTSTDTQYF	17	NA	NA	TRBV1	TRBJ2-3
TGCGCCAGCAGCTTGGGGGACAGGGCTGAGCAGTACTTC	CASSLGDRAEQYF	13	many	TRBD1	TRBV5-1	TRBJ2-7
TGTGCCAGCAGTGAAGCCCAAGGACAGTTAGTTTACTATGGCTACACCTTC	CASSEAQGQLVYYGYTF	17	NA	NA	TRBV6-1	TRBJ1-2
TGTGCCACCAGCAGAGTGCTAGCGGGAGGGATGGGGACCCAGTACTTC	CATSRVLAGGMGTQYF	16	once	TRBD2	TRBV15	TRBJ2-5
TGCGCCAGCAGCTGGGAGGGTAGGGACACAGATACGCAGTATTTT	CASSWEGRDTDTQYF	15	NA	TRBD2	TRBV5-1	TRBJ2-3
TGTGCCTGCTCCCCGGCCTACGCTAGCACAGATACGCAGTATTTT	CACSPAYASTDTQYF	15	NA	NA	TRBV30	TRBJ2-3
TGTGCCAGCAAGGGGACAGGGGGGGAAAAACTGTTTTTT	CASKGTGGEKLFF	13	NA	TRBD1	TRBV2	TRBJ1-4
TGCGCCAGCAGTGAATGGGGCCTCCCGGAGACCCAGTACTTC	CASSEWGLPETQYF	14	NA	NA	TRBV10-2	TRBJ2-5
TGTGCCAGCAGCTCCGGGACTAGCGGGAGGGATGAGCAGTTCTTC	CASSSGTSGRDEQFF	15	NA	TRBD2	TRBV6-6	TRBJ2-1
TGTGCCAGCTCACCAGCTAGCAGGACCTACGAGCAGTACTTC	CASSPASRTYEQYF	14	NA	NA	TRBV18	TRBJ2-7
TGTGCCAGCAGCTTTACCGGGACAGGGGATGAAAAACTGTTTTTT	CASSFTGTGDEKLFF	15	NA	TRBD1	TRBV7-2	TRBJ1-4
TGTGCCAGCAGCGCCCGGGACAGGGGGAACACTGAAGCTTTCTTT	CASSARDRGNTEAFF	15	NA	TRBD1	TRBV7-9	TRBJ1-1
TGTGCCAGCAGCCTCGGACTAGTAGGCTACACCTTC	CASSLGLVGYTF	12	once	NA	TRBV7-9	TRBJ1-2
TGCGCCAGCAGCCAAGATGTCGCGGGACTAGCGGGAGGGGAGCAGTTCTTC	CASSQDVAGLAGGEQFF	17	NA	TRBD2	TRBV4-1	TRBJ2-1
TGTGCCAGCACCCTCGATATAGAAGAGACCCAGTACTTC	CASTLDIEETQYF	13	NA	NA	TRBV7-9	TRBJ2-5
TGTGCCAGTAGTATAGGCGGGGGAAGGTCCTACGAGCAGTACTTC	CASSIGGGRSYEQYF	15	NA	TRBD2	TRBV19	TRBJ2-7
TGTGCCAGCAGTGGGACAGGGATCATCTACGAGCAGTACTTC	CASSGTGIIYEQYF	14	NA	TRBD1	TRBV2	TRBJ2-7
TGCGCCAGCAGCTTGGAGGGACAGGAGTACAATGAGCAGTTCTTC	CASSLEGQEYNEQFF	15	NA	TRBD1	TRBV5-1	TRBJ2-1
TGTGCCAGCAGTTTACCCGGGACAGGGGGTCGGACTGAAGCTTTCTTT	CASSLPGTGGRTEAFF	16	NA	TRBD1	TRBV28	TRBJ1-1
TGTGCCAGCAGAGATGACAGGCTGTCGCCCTATGGCTACACCTTC	CASRDDRLSPYGYTF	15	NA	NA	TRBV6-1	TRBJ1-2
TGCAGCGTCACCGGGACAGGGGTTCAAGGCAATCAGCCCCAGCATTTT	CSVTGTGVQGNQPQHF	16	NA	TRBD1	TRBV29-1	TRBJ1-5